This T cell receptor beta chain was documented in a study of OX40 agonist ivuxolimab in advanced cancers. Across the whole study: An agonistic anti-OX40 (CD134) antibody, ivuxolimab, was used to treat the patients. Among those enrolled, mean age was about 58 years (range about 23 to 79) and about 82% were male. Three dose-escalation patients had partial responses: one with hepatocellular carcinoma and two with cutaneous melanoma.

Germline V CDR1 and CDR2: MNHNY, SVGAGI (reference sequence). The V gene lost 5 bases and the J gene lost 6 bases, with 11 bases spanning the gap. CDR3 length: 13 residues. Some clones are missing from TCRdb's copy, which holds only in-frame ones; the method was immunoSEQ multiplex PCR. The sample yields approximately 66,000 clones, roughly 85% seen once. With autoimmune disease history or systemic immunosuppression, patients were excluded. This material consisted of CD4+ or CD8+ T cells sorted from blood, taken in a trial of the OX40 agonist ivuxolimab. The chain is built from TRBV6-6 and TRBJ2-1; possible D gene TRBD2, 6 bases. This sequence originates from an adult with an advanced solid tumor such as melanoma, head and neck, liver or kidney cancer. Here the CDR3 DNA reads TGTGCCAGCAGTCGTTCGACTAGCAATGAGCAGTTCTTC. It specifies CASSRSTSNEQFF.